One T cell receptor beta chain is described in this entry. What it binds is not known. The record originates from a study of cytomegalovirus exposure and HLA in healthy donors. Overall study: The study's early data release held about 85 million unique TCRs from HLA-typed donors.

Broader study findings: Earlier analysis looked at TCR beta V segments, and most were productive about 87% or about 30% of the time.

The PCR made use of 60 Vbeta and 13 Jbeta primers. Profiling relied on immunoSEQ multiplex PCR, and the TCRdb table lists in-frame clones only, not all of them. The data show around 130,000 clones, 80% seen once. There are 14 residues in the CDR3. V lost 5 bases to trimming and J lost 1 base, with 11 bases between them. CDR1 and CDR2 from the germline V gene are SGHTA and FQGNSA. The sequence came from a female donor in good health and CMV-seronegative. V is TRBV7-2 and J is TRBJ1-1, with a possible D match to TRBD1 (6 bases). The sequenced material came from PBMCs. The CDR3 spells CASSVRQANTEAFF. CDR3 coding DNA: TGTGCCAGCAGCGTCCGACAGGCGAACACTGAAGCTTTCTTT.